One and the same sample provided the 14 T cell receptor beta chains below, sequenced in a study of sequential checkpoint blockade in melanoma. Profiling relied on immunoSEQ multiplex PCR, and the TCRdb table lists in-frame clones only, not all of them. The sample consists of some 9,000 clones, 50% to 60% of them appearing once. This sample's treatment: randomized to nivolumab then ipilimumab (arm A) or the reverse (arm B). Sequencing was performed on CD8+ T cells sorted from blood (inferred from file names), taken from a patient given nivolumab and ipilimumab in sequence. Receptors were obtained from a human donor with melanoma.

The chain carries TRBV4-1 and TRBJ2-3, with 9 bases identical to TRBD1. V lost 1 base and J lost 6; bases outside the gene matches: 11. Germline V lookup: CDR1 MGHRA, CDR2 YSYEKL. This CDR3 comprises 17 residues. CDR3: CASSQATTGGAWDTQYF. CDR3 DNA: TGCGCCAGCAGCCAAGCGACTACAGGGGGCGCGTGGGATACGCAGTATTTT.

The V call is TRBV13, the J call TRBJ1-1; 8 nucleotides line up with TRBD1. There are 15 residues in the CDR3. Germline values: CDR1 PRHDT, CDR2 FYEKMQ (reference sequence). J lost 1 base, V lost 4 bases, and 5 bases had no gene match. The CDR3 nucleotides read TGTGCCAGCAGCTCCTCCGGGACAGGGAACACTGAAGCTTTCTTT. Translating it yields CASSSSGTGNTEAFF.

V and J are TRBV9 and TRBJ2-1; weak D call: TRBD2 (5 bases). Germline lookup yields CDR1 SGDLS and CDR2 YYNGEE. The CDR3 sequence is 13 residues long. The V end lost 4 bases, the J end lost 5 bases, and 10 bases lay between the germline ends. CDR3 loop: CASSTYGDNEQFF. The CDR3 DNA sequence: TGTGCCAGCAGCACCTACGGGGACAATGAGCAGTTCTTC.

The rearrangement links TRBV6-6 to TRBJ1-4, with D possibly TRBD1 on 5 matching bases. Trimming left V 0 bases short and J 8 bases short, with 10 bases between. Germline values: CDR1 MNHNY, CDR2 SVGAGI (reference sequence). The CDR3 covers 14 residues. Written as DNA, the CDR3 is TGTGCCAGCAGTTACTCCGGGACTGGGGAAAAACTGTTTTTT. As protein: CASSYSGTGEKLFF.

The chain joins TRBV2 to TRBJ2-7; no definite D call. V lost 9 bases and J 1 base, leaving 13 bases between the germline ends. Germline V gives CDR1 SNHLY, CDR2 FYNNEI. The CDR3 length is 13 residues. The CDR3: CASTVTDSYEQYF. The CDR3 DNA reads as TGTGCCAGTACCGTTACAGATTCCTACGAGCAGTACTTC.

The V call is TRBV7-2, the J call TRBJ2-2, with 13 positions matching TRBD2. There are 17 residues in the CDR3. Losses at the gene ends were 1 base for V and 3 bases for J; bases not matched to a gene: 2. CDR1 and CDR2 (germline): SGHTA, FQGNSA. The CDR3 DNA reads as TGTGCCAGCAGCTTAGGGGGACTAGCGGGGTACACCGGGGAGCTGTTTTTT. Its translation: CASSLGGLAGYTGELFF.

The chain recombines TRBV28 with TRBJ1-2, with a weak D call TRBD1 (6 bases). The CDR3 runs 15 residues. CDR1 is MDHEN, CDR2 SYDVKM, per germline. The V end lost 1 base, the J end lost 7 bases, and 16 bases lay between the germline ends. The DNA for the CDR3 is TGTGCCAGCAGTTTATCTGCGCGGGGGCTAGGTGGCTACACCTTC. Its translation: CASSLSARGLGGYTF.

The chain joins TRBV4-3 to TRBJ2-2; a possible D gene is TRBD1 (6 bases). This CDR3 is built from 13 residues. Trimming cost V 4 bases and J 4 bases, with 7 bases left between them. Germline CDR1 reads LGHNA; CDR2 reads YSLEER. CDR3 amino acids: CASSPDSTGELFF. The CDR3 DNA reads as TGCGCCAGCAGCCCGGACAGCACCGGGGAGCTGTTTTTT.

In this sample, this clone is large. V gene TRBV15 combines with J gene TRBJ1-1; D is uncertain. Per germline, CDR1 LNHNV and CDR2 YYDKDF (reference sequence). The CDR3 has 13 residues. Trimming took 5 bases from V and 0 from J, leaving 7 bases between them. The CDR3 sequence is CATSQSLNTEAFF. CDR3 in DNA: TGTGCCACCAGCCAGTCGCTGAACACTGAAGCTTTCTTT.

This clone was counted between two and nine times. The junction shows a germline mismatch at one end, possibly a read error. The V and J genes are TRBV29-1 and TRBJ2-7; TRBD1 agrees at 7 bases. The germline V gene has CDR1 SQVTM and CDR2 ANQGSEA. This CDR3 has 13 residues. CDR3 nucleotide sequence: TGCAGCGTCGAAGGGGGCAGCTCCTACGAGCAGCACTTC. This gives the protein CSVEGGSSYEQHF.

This clone was seen more than once but under ten times. The V gene is TRBV11-2, the J gene TRBJ1-5, with D possibly TRBD1 on 5 matching bases. CDR1 and CDR2 from the germline V gene are SGHAT and FQNNGV. V was clipped by 4 bases and J by 7 bases, with 14 bases between them. The CDR3 is 14 amino acids. CDR3 sequence: CASSSAGGRQPQHF. The CDR3 DNA sequence: TGTGCCAGCAGCTCAGCGGGGGGGAGGCAGCCCCAGCATTTT.

The chain is built from TRBV7-9 and TRBJ2-2; maybe TRBD2 (6 bases). Trimming cost V 6 bases and J 6 bases, with 20 bases left between them. The CDR3 has 16 residues. Germline V gene lookup returns CDR1 SEHNR and CDR2 FQNEAQ (reference sequence). The CDR3 nucleotides read TGTGCCAGCAGAGACGCGGGGTTATCCAGCGCCGGGGAGCTGTTTTTT. Translated, it gives CASRDAGLSSAGELFF.

The DNA of the CDR3 is TGTGCCAGCAGCTCAAGCGGGGGGATTATTAGGGGCTACACCTTC. Its protein is CASSSSGGIIRGYTF. V and J are TRBV5-6 and TRBJ1-2, with D possibly matching TRBD1 (5 bases). Deletions cut 3 bases from V and 8 bases from J, with 20 bases between. The CDR3 runs 15 residues. CDR1 SGHDT and CDR2 YYEEEE come from the germline V gene. Full variable domain (outside the CDR3, taken from reference TRBV5-6 and TRBJ1-2): DAGVTQSPTHLIKTRGQQVTLRCSPKSGHDTVSWYQQALGQGPQFIFQYYEEEERQRGNFPDRFSGHQFPNYSSELNVNALLLGDSALYLCASSSSGGIIRGYTFGSGTRLTVV.

J is TRBJ2-1 and V is TRBV2; TRBD1 matches 9 bases. The CDR3 totals 15 residues. CDR1 SNHLY and CDR2 FYNNEI come from the germline V gene. The V and J ends lost 5 bases and 9 bases, in that order; junction bases with no gene match: 11. The CDR3 bases are TGTGCCAGCAGTTCCGGGACAGGGATGGGTATTGAGCAGTTCTTC. Translating it yields CASSSGTGMGIEQFF.